Included here is one TCR beta chain sequence, with context. The RNA, about 0.5 to 1 ug, was put through reverse transcription using random hexamers. TCRdb itself ran the immunoSEQ multiplex PCR reads through MiXCR, one entry per CDR3 protein. Of about 130,000 distinct CDR3 sequences listed, just over 90% are singletons. This specimen belongs to a study of CD8 T cells in Susac syndrome. The CDR3 contains 16 residues. Germline CDR1 is SNHLY and CDR2 is FYNNEI. V dropped 2 bases and J dropped 7; count of bases not matched to a gene: 9. The sequence derives from a human donor with multiple sclerosis. Input material: CD8+ T cells from PBMCs. V gene TRBV2 combines with J gene TRBJ1-5, with TRBD1 matching over 9 bases. CDR3 region: CASSETNGDRAQPQHF. The CDR3 DNA sequence: TGTGCCAGCAGTGAAACAAATGGGGACAGGGCCCAGCCCCAGCATTTT.